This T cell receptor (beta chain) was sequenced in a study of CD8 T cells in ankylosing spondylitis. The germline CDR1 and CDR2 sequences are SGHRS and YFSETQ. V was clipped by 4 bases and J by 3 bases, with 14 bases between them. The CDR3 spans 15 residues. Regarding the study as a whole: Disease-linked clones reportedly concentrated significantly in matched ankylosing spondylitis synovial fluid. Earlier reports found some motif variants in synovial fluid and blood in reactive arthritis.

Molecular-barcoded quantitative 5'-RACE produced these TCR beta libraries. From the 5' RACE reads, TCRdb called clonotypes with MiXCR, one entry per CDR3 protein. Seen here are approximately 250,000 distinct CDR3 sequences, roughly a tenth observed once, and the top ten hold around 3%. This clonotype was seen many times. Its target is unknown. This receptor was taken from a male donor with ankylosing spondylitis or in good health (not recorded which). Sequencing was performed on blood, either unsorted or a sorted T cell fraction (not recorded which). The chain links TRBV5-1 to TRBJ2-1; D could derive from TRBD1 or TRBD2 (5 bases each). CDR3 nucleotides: TGCGCCAGCAGCCCCGGGACGGACCGCTACAATGAGCAGTTCTTC. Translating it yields CASSPGTDRYNEQFF.